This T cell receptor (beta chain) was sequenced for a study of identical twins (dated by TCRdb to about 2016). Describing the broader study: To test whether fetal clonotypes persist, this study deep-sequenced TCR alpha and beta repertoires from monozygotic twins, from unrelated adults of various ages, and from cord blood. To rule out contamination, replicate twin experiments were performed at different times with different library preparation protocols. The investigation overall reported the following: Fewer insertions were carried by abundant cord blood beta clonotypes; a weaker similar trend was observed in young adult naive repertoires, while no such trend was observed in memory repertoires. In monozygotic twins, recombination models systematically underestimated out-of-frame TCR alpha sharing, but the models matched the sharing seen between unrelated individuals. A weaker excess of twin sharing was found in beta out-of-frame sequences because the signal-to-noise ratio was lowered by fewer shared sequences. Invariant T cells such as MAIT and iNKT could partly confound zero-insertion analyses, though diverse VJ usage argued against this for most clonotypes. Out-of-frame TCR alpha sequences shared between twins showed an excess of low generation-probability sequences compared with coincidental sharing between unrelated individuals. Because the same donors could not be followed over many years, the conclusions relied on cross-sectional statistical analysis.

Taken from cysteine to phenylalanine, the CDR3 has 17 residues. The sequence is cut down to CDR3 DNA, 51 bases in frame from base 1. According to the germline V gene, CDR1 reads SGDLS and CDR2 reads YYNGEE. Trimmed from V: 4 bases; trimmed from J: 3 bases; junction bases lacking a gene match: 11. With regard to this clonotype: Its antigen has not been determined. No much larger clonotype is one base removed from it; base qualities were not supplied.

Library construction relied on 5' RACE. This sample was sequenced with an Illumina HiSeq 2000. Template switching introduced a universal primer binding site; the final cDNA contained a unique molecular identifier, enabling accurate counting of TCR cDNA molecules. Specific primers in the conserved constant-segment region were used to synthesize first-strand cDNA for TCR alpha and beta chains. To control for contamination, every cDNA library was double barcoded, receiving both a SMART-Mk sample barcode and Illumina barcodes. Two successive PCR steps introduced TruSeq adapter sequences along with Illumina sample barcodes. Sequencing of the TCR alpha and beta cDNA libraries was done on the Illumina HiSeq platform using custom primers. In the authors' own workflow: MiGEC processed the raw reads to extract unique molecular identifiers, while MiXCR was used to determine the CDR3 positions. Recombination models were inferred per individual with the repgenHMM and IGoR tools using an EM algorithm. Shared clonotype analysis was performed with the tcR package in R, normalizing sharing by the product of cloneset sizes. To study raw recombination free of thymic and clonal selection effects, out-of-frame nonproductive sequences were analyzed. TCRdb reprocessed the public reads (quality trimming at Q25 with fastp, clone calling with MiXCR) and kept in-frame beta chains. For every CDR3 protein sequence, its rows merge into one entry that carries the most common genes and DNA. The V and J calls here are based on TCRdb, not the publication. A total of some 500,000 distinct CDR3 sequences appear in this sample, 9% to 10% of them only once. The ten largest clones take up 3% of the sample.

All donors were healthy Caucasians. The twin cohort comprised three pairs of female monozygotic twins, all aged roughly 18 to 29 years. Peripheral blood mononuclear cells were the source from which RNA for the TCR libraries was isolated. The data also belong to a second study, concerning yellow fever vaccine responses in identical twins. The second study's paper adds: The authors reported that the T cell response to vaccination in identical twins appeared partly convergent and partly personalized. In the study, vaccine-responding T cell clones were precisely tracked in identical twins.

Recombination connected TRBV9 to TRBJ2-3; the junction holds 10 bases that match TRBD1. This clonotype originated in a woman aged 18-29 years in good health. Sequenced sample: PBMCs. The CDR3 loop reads CASSHSGTGEWTDTQYF. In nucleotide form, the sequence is TGTGCCAGCAGCCACTCCGGGACAGGGGAATGGACAGATACGCAGTATTTT.